This T cell receptor beta chain comes out of a study of vaccination and CD4 T cells after COVID-19. The overall study: A median of approximately 75 days (range 14 to 241) separated dose two from the taking of post-vaccine samples. Each of the control cultures got a CEFX pool, an HIV-1 Nef pool, or no peptide.

Germline CDR1 and CDR2: SNHLY and FYNNEI. The CDR3 has 15 amino acids. The V end was cut by 6 bases, the J end by 4 bases, with 17 bases between. Noted treatment: approximately nine-day PBMC culture with coronavirus spike peptide pools or control peptides (ViraFEST assay). A negative selection step was used to isolate CD4+ T cells once culture had run for around 10 days. Oncomine TCR Beta short-read sequencing was applied to DNA from cultured CD4+ T cells. TCRdb ran MiXCR on the PCR reads and lists one entry per CDR3 protein. Of about 13,000 distinct CDR3 sequences in the sample, roughly two thirds are singletons; the top ten hold 10% to 12%. In the case of this clonotype: Its specificity is not known. With a much larger clone just one base away, this may be a read error.

The J gene is TRBJ2-3, the V gene TRBV2, with a tentative D call TRBD2 (7 bases). Sample: CD4+ T cells from blood, cultured in vitro. This TCR derives from a human donor who had recovered from COVID-19. Here the CDR3 reads CASREGEGGADTQYF. The CDR3 DNA is TGTGCCAGCAGGGAGGGGGAGGGCGGTGCAGATACGCAGTATTTT.